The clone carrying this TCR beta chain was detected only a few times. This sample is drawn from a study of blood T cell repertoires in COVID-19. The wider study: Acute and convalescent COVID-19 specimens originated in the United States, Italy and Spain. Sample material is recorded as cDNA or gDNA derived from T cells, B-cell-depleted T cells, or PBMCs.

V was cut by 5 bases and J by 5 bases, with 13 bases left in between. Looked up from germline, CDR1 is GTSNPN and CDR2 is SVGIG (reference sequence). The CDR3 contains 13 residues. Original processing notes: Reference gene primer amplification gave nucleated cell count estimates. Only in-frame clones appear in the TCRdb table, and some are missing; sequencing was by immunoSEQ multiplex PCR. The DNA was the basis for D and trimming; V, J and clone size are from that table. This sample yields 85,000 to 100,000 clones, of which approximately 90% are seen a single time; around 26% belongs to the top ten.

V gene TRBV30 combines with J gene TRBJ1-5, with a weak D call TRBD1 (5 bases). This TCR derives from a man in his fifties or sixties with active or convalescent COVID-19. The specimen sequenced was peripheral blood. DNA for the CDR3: TGTGCCTGGGGATGGGGGAGGGATCAGCCCCAGCATTTT. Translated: CAWGWGRDQPQHF.